The sequence of this T cell receptor beta chain was determined in a study of blood T cell repertoires in COVID-19. The table came from immunoSEQ multiplex PCR; TCRdb's copy has only in-frame clones and leaves some out. The sample shows some 350,000 clones, around 87% of them seen only once. The V end was cut by 7 bases, the J end by 9 bases, with 23 bases between. The V gene's germline CDR1 is SGHRS and CDR2 YFSETQ. The CDR3 is 15 residues long. The receptor was isolated from a woman in her twenties or thirties who had recovered from COVID-19. Sequenced sample: PBMCs or T cells enriched from blood (not recorded which). The chain links TRBV5-1 to TRBJ2-1; D may be TRBD2 (8 bases). CDR3 DNA sequence: TGCGCCAGCTCTCCCGGGACTAGGGGGCTGGGTGAGCAGTTCTTC. Translating gives CASSPGTRGLGEQFF.